Below, 15 T cell receptor beta chains from the same sample are listed, as sequenced in a study of low-dose radiotherapy and immunotherapy resistance in tumors. TRAV- and TRBV-specific primers, spanning alpha and beta chains, primed first-strand cDNA. TCRs were amplified for 15 to 25 PCR cycles with a constant-region primer and V-primer adapter. TCRdb re-called the reads with MiXCR, one entry per CDR3 protein. The sample lists tens of thousands of distinct CDR3 sequences; roughly 28% were seen once. Time point here: before trial treatment. The input for sequencing was PBMCs, taken before treatment. Receptor source: a male donor with gallbladder cancer.

J is TRBJ2-7 and V is TRBV28, with D tentatively TRBD1 or TRBD2 (5 bases each). The length of the CDR3 is 14 residues. V lost 8 bases and J 2 bases, leaving 16 bases between the germline ends. CDR1 is MDHEN, CDR2 SYDVKM, per germline. The CDR3 sequence is CASSRGQGTYEQYF. DNA of the CDR3: TGTGCCAGCTCGCGAGGGCAGGGAACCTACGAGCAGTACTTC.

J is TRBJ1-5 and V is TRBV7-9, with a tentative D call TRBD1 (5 bases). Germline V lookup: CDR1 SEHNR, CDR2 FQNEAQ (reference sequence). The CDR3 covers 15 residues. The V gene lost 1 base and the J gene lost 5 bases, with 12 bases spanning the gap. CDR3 nucleotide sequence: TGTGCCAGCAGCTTAGGTGGCAGGGTTTATCAGCCCCAGCATTTT. Translated: CASSLGGRVYQPQHF.

This clonotype was observed a few times. The gene calls are TRBV5-1 and TRBJ2-7; perhaps TRBD2 as D (6 bases). The CDR3 has 14 residues. Germline V lookup: CDR1 SGHRS, CDR2 YFSETQ. V was trimmed by 1 base and J by 5 bases, leaving 13 bases between them. Written as DNA, the CDR3 is TGCGCCAGCAGCTTGCTCGGGAGTTCCCACGAGCAGTACTTC. Encoded protein: CASSLLGSSHEQYF. Drawing the rest from reference TRBV5-1 and TRBJ2-7, the complete variable domain is KAGVTQTPRYLIKTRGQQVTLSCSPISGHRSVSWYQQTPGQGLQFLFEYFSETQRNKGNFPGRFSGRQFSNSRSEMNVSTLELGDSALYLCASSLLGSSHEQYFGPGTRLTVT.

With respect to this clonotype: Given a far larger clone just one base away, this is likely a sequencing read error. The chain couples TRBV7-6 to TRBJ1-1; 11 nucleotides align to TRBD1. This CDR3 contains 15 residues. CDR1 SGHVS and CDR2 FNYEAQ come from the germline V gene. With 5 bases clipped from V and 6 bases from J, the junction kept 8 bases outside the gene matches. CDR3 sequence: CASSTWTGGNAEAFF. CDR3 bases: TGTGCCAGCAGCACCTGGACAGGGGGCAACGCTGAAGCTTTCTTT.

Sample share makes this clonotype medium-sized. The chain recombines TRBV28 with TRBJ2-7, with D unclear. Germline V lookup: CDR1 MDHEN, CDR2 SYDVKM. Between the trimmed V and J ends, which lost 5 bases and 0 bases, there was a span of 5 bases. The CDR3 sequence is 12 residues long. The CDR3 loop reads CASSLLSYEQYF. DNA of the CDR3: TGTGCCAGCAGTCTGCTCTCCTACGAGCAGTACTTC.

The gene calls are TRBV28 and TRBJ2-5; 8 bases agree with TRBD2. The V segment lost 6 bases and the J segment 2 bases; nucleotides outside the gene matches: 8. Germline CDR1 MDHEN, CDR2 SYDVKM. CDR3 length: 15 residues. CDR3 nucleotide sequence: TGTGCCAGCAGCCCCTCGGCTAGCGGGCAAGAGACCCAGTACTTC. Protein: CASSPSASGQETQYF.

In this sample, this clonotype turned up many times. This chain joins TRBV2 and TRBJ2-7, with D possibly being TRBD2 (7 bases). The CDR3 length is 14 residues. Between the trimmed V and J ends, which lost 7 bases and 0 bases, there was a span of 13 bases. CDR1 SNHLY and CDR2 FYNNEI come from the germline V gene. CDR3 loop: CASIGGGPSYEQYF. Written as DNA, the CDR3 is TGTGCCAGCATAGGGGGGGGGCCCTCCTACGAGCAGTACTTC.

In DNA, the CDR3 is TGCGCCAGCAGGGTTGGGGGACAGGGCACAGATACGCAGTATTTT. Its translation is CASRVGGQGTDTQYF. The V call is TRBV5-1, the J call TRBJ2-3; 8 bases map to TRBD1. Looked up from germline, CDR1 is SGHRS and CDR2 is YFSETQ. Losses at the gene ends were 5 bases for V and 1 base for J; bases not matched to a gene: 6. CDR3 size: 15 residues.

This clonotype was observed many times. This chain links TRBV7-9 with TRBJ1-2; 9 nucleotides align to TRBD1. V dropped 7 bases and J dropped 4; count of bases not matched to a gene: 19. Germline CDR1 SEHNR, CDR2 FQNEAQ (reference sequence). This CDR3 is 18 amino acids long. The CDR3 here is CASIPLADRGGLSYGYTF. CDR3 coding DNA: TGTGCCAGCATCCCGTTGGCGGACAGGGGAGGTTTGTCCTATGGCTACACCTTC.

A few counts support this clonotype. This chain connects TRBV28 to TRBJ2-5; the D gene is possibly TRBD1 (6 bases). The V gene lost 5 bases and the J gene lost 5 bases, with 21 bases spanning the gap. The germline CDR1 and CDR2 sequences are MDHEN and SYDVKM. The CDR3 has 16 residues. CDR3 sequence (DNA): TGTGCCAGCAGTAACCGGACCTACAGGGTATCGGAGACCCAGTACTTC. Amino acid sequence: CASSNRTYRVSETQYF.

By share of the sample, this clonotype is medium-sized. This chain uses TRBV6-2 or TRBV6-3 with TRBJ1-5; tentative D call: TRBD1 (5 bases). Germline values: CDR1 MNHEY, CDR2 SVGEGT. V lost 5 bases and J 5 bases, leaving 10 bases between the germline ends. The CDR3 extends over 13 amino acids. Here the CDR3 reads CASSQWGDQPQHF. As DNA, the CDR3 is TGTGCCAGCAGTCAGTGGGGGGATCAGCCCCAGCATTTT.

About this clonotype: A read error likely explains this, since a far larger clone differs by one base. The J gene is TRBJ2-7, the V gene TRBV20-1, with 7 bases that match TRBD1. CDR3 length equals 16 residues. V shed 3 bases and J 7 bases; nucleotides not matched to a gene: 18. The germline CDR1 and CDR2 sequences are DFQATT and SNEGSKA (reference sequence). CDR3 DNA sequence: TGCAGTGCTAGCTTTCCAACAGGGGTTTGGTACAATGAGCAGTACTTC. Protein sequence: CSASFPTGVWYNEQYF.

This clonotype was observed at least ten times. The chain is built from TRBV7-9 and TRBJ1-4, with 9 positions matching TRBD1. Germline assignment: CDR1 SEHNR and CDR2 FQNEAQ (reference sequence). The CDR3 is made up of 15 amino acids. The ends lost 5 bases at V and 11 bases at J; junction bases unmatched: 12. CDR3 region: CASSPTGTGNAKLFF. CDR3 DNA sequence: TGTGCCAGCAGCCCCACCGGGACAGGGAATGCGAAACTGTTTTTT.

In its sample, this clonotype was seen many times. This chain links TRBV2 with TRBJ2-1, with 15 bases fitting TRBD2. CDR1 is SNHLY, CDR2 FYNNEI, per germline. The length of the CDR3 is 17 residues. The trim removed 5 bases at V and 6 bases at J, leaving 8 bases unmatched. The CDR3 nucleotides are TGTGCCAGCAGTCTACCGGGACTAGCGGGAGGCGTCAATGAGCAGTTCTTC. It is translated as CASSLPGLAGGVNEQFF. The entire variable domain, with the rest obtained from reference TRBV2 and TRBJ2-1, is as follows: EPEVTQTPSHQVTQMGQEVILRCVPISNHLYFYWYRQILGQKVEFLVSFYNNEISEKSEIFDDQFSVERPDGSNFTLKIRSTKLEDSAMYFCASSLPGLAGGVNEQFFGPGTRLTVL.

The chain carries TRBV29-1 and TRBJ1-2; 7 bases map to TRBD1. Germline CDR1 is SQVTM and CDR2 is ANQGSEA. The junction had 4 bases not matched to a gene; V was cut back by 2 bases and J by 4 bases. CDR3 length equals 13 residues. The chain's CDR3 is CSVEPTGSYGYTF. Written as DNA, the CDR3 is TGCAGCGTTGAACCGACAGGGAGCTATGGCTACACCTTC.